The source of this T cell receptor beta chain is a study of T cell changes during pregnancy in multiple sclerosis. The CDR3 runs 14 residues. Trimming took 4 bases from V and 4 from J, leaving 12 bases between them. Produced via immunoSEQ multiplex PCR; TCRdb's table is partial and in-frame only. Of tens of thousands of clones in the sample, about 90% were seen once. The V and J genes are TRBV23-1 and TRBJ2-3, with D possibly being TRBD2 (6 bases). Being an ORF, TRBV23-1 has a function that is uncertain. The TCR comes from a female donor with multiple sclerosis, enrolled in a pregnancy study. Sequencing used CD4+ T cells from peripheral blood mononuclear cells, obtained in the second trimester of pregnancy. CDR3 sequence (DNA): TGCGCCAGCAGTCCGCCGGGGGTTGCAGATACGCAGTATTTT. This encodes CASSPPGVADTQYF.